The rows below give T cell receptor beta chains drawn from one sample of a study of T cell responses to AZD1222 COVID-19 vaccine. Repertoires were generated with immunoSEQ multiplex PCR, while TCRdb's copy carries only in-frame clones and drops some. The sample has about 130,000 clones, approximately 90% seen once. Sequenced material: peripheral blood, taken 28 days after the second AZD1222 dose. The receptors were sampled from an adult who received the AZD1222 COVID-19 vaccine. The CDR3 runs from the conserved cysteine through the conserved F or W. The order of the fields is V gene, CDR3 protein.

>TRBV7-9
CASSPPGGYRDTEAFF
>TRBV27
CASSPQGTTGAQYF
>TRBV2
CASSRQRQETQYF
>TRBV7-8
CASSPGTLNTEAFF
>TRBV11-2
CASSFTMADEQFF
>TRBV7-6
CASSLRPATNEKLFF
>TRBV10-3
CAITESSVETQYF
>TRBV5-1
CASSLGQGGYGYTF
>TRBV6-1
CASSEGTANEKLFF
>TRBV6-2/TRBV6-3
CASSRDFPGLAGVLDF
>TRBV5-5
CASKLGRDTGAQYF
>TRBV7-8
CASSSDLTSTNEKLFF
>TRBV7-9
CASSLLAGGGNEQFF
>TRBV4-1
CASSQGDRVKDQPQHF
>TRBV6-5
CASRARGEGNTIYF
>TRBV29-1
CSVRLAGRYEQYF
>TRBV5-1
CASSLGLTANYGYTF
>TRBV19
CASSPPGQGAGRPQHF
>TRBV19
CASSILGSLAKNIQYF
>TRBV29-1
CSTSGTSGADTQYF
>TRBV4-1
CASSQDRLRFLNTEAFF
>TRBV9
CASSVEGRYYTF
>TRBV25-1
CASSAAGEGEQYF